This T cell receptor (beta chain) derives from a study of blood T cells in healthy people across ages (dated by TCRdb to the mid-2010s). Concerning the study at large: In model experiments, template switching captured roughly one uniquely barcoded TCR beta cDNA molecule for every two T cells. The study measured age-related changes in TCR beta repertoire diversity using deep sequencing normalized with unique cDNA molecular identifiers. The donors were divided into four age groups: young (average around 16 years), middle-aged (under 40), aged (approximately 62) and long-lived (roughly 88). To avoid experimental bias, donors of different ages were distributed randomly across sequencing lanes. Using the same blood draw, the study looked at two additional independent replicas of 1 million unique cDNA reads for two donors, one aged 18 to 30 and the other aged 80 or older.

About this clonotype itself: Its antigen target is currently unknown. The junction differs from germline at one of its ends, possibly a read error.

The germline V gene yields KGHSH for CDR1 and LQKENI for CDR2. From the cysteine through the phenylalanine, the CDR3 covers 13 amino acids. CDR3 DNA only is kept here, 39 bases in frame from base 1. The roughly 39 donors, aged 6 to 90 years, were systemically healthy Caucasian individuals from Russia. About 9.6 milliliters of peripheral blood were collected from each donor into EDTA-treated Vacutainer tubes. Ficoll-Paque density-gradient centrifugation was used to isolate PBMCs, with at least 6 million per sample. Trizol reagent was used to extract total RNA from PBMCs, with at least 6 micrograms per sample. Naive CD45RAhigh/CD27high T cell percentages were measured by flow cytometry on a PBMC aliquot from every donor. Libraries were built with 5' RACE. Instrument used: Illumina HiSeq 2500. A second PCR of roughly 7 to 11 cycles was run with a J-beta primer mix and a sample-barcoded 5' primer. Each TCR beta cDNA molecule received a unique molecular identifier from a template-switch 5' adaptor carrying 12 random nucleotides. Each sample yielded at least 2.5 million CDR3-containing paired-end reads. All of the RNA was converted into first-strand cDNA using the Mint cDNA synthesis kit, with a TRBC-specific oligonucleotide serving as the primer. All cDNA was treated with uracil-DNA glycosylase and then went through a first 18-cycle PCR with the universal primers M1SS and BC2_uni_R. Per the original workflow: For normalization, 1 million high-quality reads were randomly selected from each sample, with every read carrying a distinct molecular identifier. Instead of being binned into consensus sequences, reads with shared molecular identifiers were discarded. CDR3 identification, clonotype clustering and error correction used MiTCR with a Q25 quality threshold and the strictest error-elimination algorithm. A nonparametric unseen species model with Euler transformation was used to estimate lower-bound total TCR beta diversity. Through fastp at Q25 and MiXCR, TCRdb rebuilt clones from the public reads, retaining in-frame beta chains. CDR3 protein duplicates are merged, each entry listing the most common genes and DNA. The authors' filters were not applied to this entry. The sample profile shows some 1.5 million distinct CDR3 sequences; 28% of them were found once. Jointly, the top ten make up roughly 8% of the sample.

General study outcomes and caveats: There was a strong correlation between observed TCR beta diversity and the percentage of naive T cells measured by flow cytometry. Observed TCR beta diversity per million T cells fell roughly linearly with age, and a significant reduction was already apparent by age about 43. Estimates of total diversity based on one million sequenced T cells were considered lower bounds and underestimates. Compared with the aged group, more naive CD4+ T cells, fewer expanded clones and increased TCR diversity were shown by the long-lived group, suggesting age selection. Because the CMV infection status of the donors was unknown, age-related changes in expanded clonotypes may potentially have been confounded. Because profiling used bulk unsorted PBMCs, naive and antigen-experienced compartments could not be compared conclusively.

The sample comprised blood. This chain is built from TRBV18 and TRBJ1-1; a confident D gene designation cannot be given. This receptor was obtained from a woman aged 30 to 39 in good health. The DNA is TGTGCCGGCTCACCAGGAATGAACACTGAAGCTTTCTTT. It specifies CAGSPGMNTEAFF.